These 26 T cell receptor beta chains share one sample of origin, sequenced in a study of cytomegalovirus exposure and HLA in healthy donors (dated by TCRdb to about 2017). Library generation was performed with the immunoSEQ multiplex PCR assay. A mixture of 60 forward primers for TCR Vbeta segments and 13 reverse primers for TCR Jbeta segments was used in the multiplex PCR. This is the immuneACCESS table as TCRdb keeps it, with only in-frame sequences that have V and J called. A part of the clones is gone; compared with another copy, unresolved V genes explain less than half, and the rest is unexplained. This sample comprises 250,000 to 350,000 clones, over 85% of them detected only once. The top ten clonotypes cover more than 2% of the sample. The sequencing sample was made of PBMCs. The source of these receptors is a woman in her late teens or twenties in good health and CMV-seronegative.

This chain connects TRBV5-6 to TRBJ1-1; D is unclear. CDR3 length: 13 amino acids. Germline V gives CDR1 SGHDT, CDR2 YYEEEE. V was pared by 3 bases and J by 5 bases, with 11 bases between. CDR3: CASSSRTGTEAFF. The DNA of the CDR3 is TGTGCCAGCAGCTCCCGAACGGGGACTGAAGCTTTCTTT.

Note on this clone: Additional DNA sequences in this sample encode the identical CDR3. This chain joins TRBV5-1 and TRBJ2-3, with D unclear. The CDR3 loop spans 14 amino acids. The V and J ends lost 0 bases and 2 bases respectively, with 7 bases between them. The germline CDR1 and CDR2 sequences are SGHRS and YFSETQ. The CDR3: CASSLALSTDTQYF. The DNA of the CDR3 is TGCGCCAGCAGCTTGGCACTTTCCACAGATACGCAGTATTTT.

The chain carries TRBV5-1 and TRBJ2-5, with D perhaps TRBD1 (5 bases). Between the trimmed V and J ends, which lost 7 bases and 2 bases, there was a span of 15 bases. CDR1 is SGHRS, CDR2 YFSETQ, per germline. This CDR3 comprises 14 residues. CDR3 DNA: TGCGCCAGCCAAGTGTCTTCAGGGCAAGAGACCCAGTACTTC. Protein sequence: CASQVSSGQETQYF.

This chain joins TRBV5-1 and TRBJ1-4; the match to TRBD1 covers 9 bases. The V and J ends lost 5 bases and 4 bases, in that order; junction bases with no gene match: 12. The germline V gene encodes CDR1 SGHRS and CDR2 YFSETQ. This CDR3 is built from 17 residues. The CDR3 here is CASSSGQGRGGNEKLFF. The CDR3 DNA reads TGCGCCAGCAGTTCGGGACAGGGTCGAGGGGGTAATGAAAAACTGTTTTTT.

The genes are TRBV28 and TRBJ2-7; maybe TRBD1 (6 bases). Trimming left V 3 bases short and J 2 bases short, with 17 bases between. Germline V gene lookup returns CDR1 MDHEN and CDR2 SYDVKM. CDR3 length: 16 residues. CDR3 nucleotides: TGTGCCAGCAGTTTCGGGCGTTTGGACAGCCCCTACGAGCAGTACTTC. Encoded protein: CASSFGRLDSPYEQYF.

The chain uses TRBV7-9 and TRBJ1-1, with TRBD1 identical over 8 bases. The V gene end was trimmed by 1 base and the J gene end by 0 bases; junction bases not matched to a gene: 4. Germline CDR1 SEHNR, CDR2 FQNEAQ (reference sequence). The CDR3 covers 16 residues. CDR3 sequence reads: CASSLGTGNMNTEAFF. DNA of the CDR3: TGTGCCAGCAGCTTAGGGACAGGGAACATGAACACTGAAGCTTTCTTT.

The V gene is TRBV13, the J gene TRBJ1-1; D not resolved. Deletions cut 0 bases from V and 5 bases from J, with 13 bases between. Looked up from germline, CDR1 is PRHDT and CDR2 is FYEKMQ (reference sequence). The CDR3 is made up of 15 amino acids. The CDR3 reads CASSLGELGRTEAFF. The CDR3 DNA sequence: TGTGCCAGCAGCTTAGGAGAGCTGGGCCGAACTGAAGCTTTCTTT.

The J gene is TRBJ2-7, the V gene TRBV2; tentative D call: TRBD1 (8 bases). The CDR3 extends over 14 amino acids. V lost 6 bases and J lost 4, with 16 bases in between. Germline lookup yields CDR1 SNHLY and CDR2 FYNNEI. DNA for the CDR3: TGTGCCAGCAGAGGACAGGGCGGGGGTTACGAGCAGTACTTC. This encodes CASRGQGGGYEQYF.

The CDR3 sequence is CASSKAWIVRQAYNEQFF. The CDR3 region has the DNA TGTGCCAGCAGCAAAGCCTGGATAGTCAGACAGGCCTACAATGAGCAGTTCTTC. V gene TRBV21-1 combines with J gene TRBJ2-1; TRBD1 is the table's D call and was not checked against the DNA. TRBV21-1 is a known pseudogene. The CDR3 has 18 amino acids.

The chain joins TRBV10-1 to TRBJ2-3; D call uncertain. V was shortened by 0 bases and J by 6 bases, with 4 bases between the two germline ends. The germline V gene has CDR1 WNHNN and CDR2 SYGVQD (reference sequence). CDR3 length: 12 residues. CDR3 in DNA: TGCGCCAGCAGTGAGTCTCGGGATACGCAGTATTTT. Amino acids: CASSESRDTQYF.

V gene TRBV7-9 combines with J gene TRBJ2-7; the D is unclear. CDR3 length equals 13 residues. CDR1 is SEHNR and CDR2 is FQNEAQ in the germline V gene (reference sequence). The V gene lost 3 bases and the J gene lost 1 base, with 7 bases spanning the gap. This CDR3 is CASSFVLSYEQYF. For the CDR3, the DNA is TGTGCCAGCAGCTTCGTACTATCCTACGAGCAGTACTTC.

This chain joins TRBV29-1 and TRBJ1-1, with 7 bases identical to TRBD1. Germline assignment: CDR1 SQVTM and CDR2 ANQGSEA. V shed 7 bases, J shed 4 bases, and the junction held 3 bases outside the gene matches. The CDR3 is 11 residues long. The CDR3 loop is CSGRQGTEAFF. CDR3 nucleotide sequence: TGCAGCGGCCGACAGGGCACTGAAGCTTTCTTT.

This clone has only one observation. The rearrangement joins TRBV27 to TRBJ2-5; D not certain. The ends were cut back, 3 bases at V and 5 bases at J, with 10 bases in the middle. The CDR3 spans 13 residues. Germline CDR1 reads MNHEY; CDR2 reads SMNVEV (reference sequence). Here the CDR3 DNA reads TGTGCCAGCAGTTTCACAATTTTTGAGACCCAGTACTTC. This sequence encodes CASSFTIFETQYF.

The V gene is TRBV2, the J gene TRBJ1-1; 7 nucleotides match TRBD1. Germline V gene data show CDR1 as SNHLY and CDR2 as FYNNEI. V lost 6 bases and J lost 5; bases outside the gene matches: 9. The CDR3 sequence is 14 residues long. As DNA, the CDR3 is TGTGCCAGCAGCCTTATGTCAGGGGGGACTGAAGCTTTCTTT. This gives the protein CASSLMSGGTEAFF.

The CDR3 is CASSPSTGQRGYTF. DNA for the CDR3: TGTGCCAGCAGCCCATCCACGGGACAGCGTGGCTACACCTTC. This chain joins TRBV11-1 and TRBJ1-2, with TRBD1 identical over 7 bases. The V segment lost 5 bases and the J segment 7 bases; nucleotides outside the gene matches: 10. CDR3 length: 14 residues. Germline lookup yields CDR1 SGHAT and CDR2 FQDESV (reference sequence).

The CDR3 DNA reads as TGTGCCAGCAGCCAAGTATGGGCACAGAAAGCTTTCTTT. Translating gives CASSQVWAQKAFF. V is TRBV14 and J is TRBJ1-1; D ambiguous. This CDR3 contains 13 residues. Trimming removed 1 base at V and 9 bases at J, with 12 bases between. Germline CDR1 SGHDN, CDR2 FVKESK.

The V call is TRBV4-1, the J call TRBJ2-7, with 9 bases aligning to TRBD1. The V segment lost 4 bases and the J segment 5 bases; nucleotides outside the gene matches: 6. The CDR3 loop spans 14 amino acids. Germline CDR1 reads MGHRA; CDR2 reads YSYEKL. Written as DNA, the CDR3 is TGCGCCAGCAGCCCCGGGACAGGGTTAGACGAGCAGTACTTC. Protein product: CASSPGTGLDEQYF.

V and J are TRBV9 and TRBJ2-1, with TRBD2 identical over 7 bases. The length of the CDR3 is 15 residues. CDR1 and CDR2 from the germline V gene are SGDLS and YYNGEE. The J segment lost 5 bases and the V segment lost 4 bases, leaving 9 bases of the junction unmatched. The CDR3 DNA reads as TGTGCCAGCAGCCTCATGGGGAGGGGCGACAATGAGCAGTTCTTC. Protein: CASSLMGRGDNEQFF.

The rearrangement links TRBV4-1 to TRBJ1-1, with a weak D call TRBD1 (6 bases). The CDR3 runs 15 residues. CDR1 MGHRA and CDR2 YSYEKL come from the germline V gene. Trimming stripped 2 bases from V and 10 bases from J, with 20 bases between. Here the CDR3 DNA reads TGCGCCAGCAGCCAACATCAGGGTACGACAGGAGGAGCTTTCTTT. The encoded protein is CASSQHQGTTGGAFF.

This chain uses TRBV27 with TRBJ2-7, with D hard to call. V dropped 0 bases and J dropped 3 bases, with 6 bases sitting between them. The CDR3 is made up of 13 amino acids. The germline V gene encodes CDR1 MNHEY and CDR2 SMNVEV (reference sequence). CDR3 residues: CASSLSPYYEQYF. As DNA, the CDR3 is TGTGCCAGCAGTTTATCCCCCTACTACGAGCAGTACTTC.

The V call is TRBV11-2, the J call TRBJ2-7; D remains unclear. Germline CDR1 reads SGHAT; CDR2 reads FQNNGV. The CDR3 runs 11 residues. V shed 1 base and J shed 5 bases, with 3 bases lying between them. The CDR3 spells CASSLVDEQYF. CDR3 bases: TGTGCCAGCAGCTTAGTCGACGAGCAGTACTTC.

This clone was detected once. The V call is TRBV30, the J call TRBJ2-2; D not resolved. The germline V gene has CDR1 GTSNPN and CDR2 SVGIG (reference sequence). Trimming stripped 0 bases from V and 1 base from J, with 6 bases between. The CDR3 has 14 amino acids. The CDR3 region has the DNA TGTGCCTGGAGTGTAACAGAGAACACCGGGGAGCTGTTTTTT. The encoded protein is CAWSVTENTGELFF.

The chain joins TRBV4-2 to TRBJ1-1; D gene ambiguous. The V end lost 4 bases, the J end lost 4 bases, and 16 bases lay between the germline ends. The CDR3 spans 15 residues. CDR1 LGHNA and CDR2 YNFKEQ come from the germline V gene. In DNA form, the CDR3 reads TGTGCCAGCAGCCTCACTGAGGTCCCGAGCACTGAAGCTTTCTTT. Translated: CASSLTEVPSTEAFF.

DNA for the CDR3: TGTGCCAGCAGGCCTACTATAAACTATGGCTACACCTTC. This encodes CASRPTINYGYTF. The gene calls are TRBV6-5 and TRBJ1-2; no clear D. V was shortened by 6 bases and J by 2 bases, with 10 bases between the two germline ends. The germline V gene encodes CDR1 MNHEY and CDR2 SVGAGI. The CDR3 consists of 13 residues.

V is TRBV7-9 and J is TRBJ1-4, with 7 bases identical to TRBD1. Trimming took 0 bases from V and 7 from J; bases not matched to a gene: 5. Germline CDR1 SEHNR, CDR2 FQNEAQ (reference sequence). The CDR3 runs 15 residues. CDR3 sequence: CASSLAPQGGEKLFF. DNA of the CDR3: TGTGCCAGCAGCTTAGCGCCCCAGGGGGGTGAAAAACTGTTTTTT.

This sequence joins TRBV5-1 and TRBJ1-1; no clear D gene. Germline CDR1 reads SGHRS; CDR2 reads YFSETQ. V lost 4 bases to trimming and J lost 2 bases, with 15 bases between them. The CDR3 loop spans 15 amino acids. The CDR3 coding sequence is TGCGCCAGCAGCCCCGGAGGTGGTCCAAACACTGAAGCTTTCTTT. Protein sequence: CASSPGGGPNTEAFF.